This TCR beta chain was retrieved from a study of blood T cells in healthy people across ages. Study in general: Using template switching, researchers captured about one barcoded beta molecule for each two T cells.

The CDR3 contains 14 residues. From germline, CDR1 is MGHRA and CDR2 YSYEKL. With 0 bases removed from V and 0 bases from J, the gap between germline ends came to 6 bases. Isolation recovered at least 6 million PBMCs from every sample. A second PCR of roughly 6 to 12 cycles used a sample-barcoded 5' primer and a J-beta primer mix. There were at least 2.5 million CDR3-containing paired-end reads obtained from each sample. TCRdb used MiXCR to reprocess the 5' RACE reads, holding one entry per CDR3 protein. The profile covers fewer than 900,000 distinct CDR3 sequences, with roughly 41% appearing a single time and 20% to 25% taken by the ten largest.

The clonotype originates from a woman between 55 and 75 years old in good health. V gene TRBV4-1 combines with J gene TRBJ2-7; the D is unclear. Sequencing input: blood. The DNA of the CDR3 is TGCGCCAGCAGCCAAGAAGACGACTCCTACGAGCAGTACTTC. Its protein is CASSQEDDSYEQYF.